The present entry profiles one T cell receptor (beta chain) with its context. Clones were sequenced by immunoSEQ multiplex PCR, and TCRdb holds only the in-frame ones, with some missing. The table lists more than 25,000 clones, about 80% of them singletons, with about half in the top ten. CDR1 is KGHSH, CDR2 LQKENI, per germline. Between the trimmed V and J ends, which lost 3 bases and 6 bases, there was a span of 15 bases. The CDR3 loop spans 14 amino acids. The source of the sample is a study of cytotoxic CD8 clonotypes in ibrutinib-treated CLL. In the study overall: Samples showed on average about 250,000 productive templates and 94,082 productive rearrangements.

This specimen was PBMCs, taken after 36 months of ibrutinib treatment. The gene calls are TRBV18 and TRBJ2-7, with D possibly called TRBD1 or TRBD2 (5 bases each). The TCR sequence derives from a human donor with chronic lymphocytic leukemia. This CDR3 reads CASSPGTESSEQYF. In DNA form, the CDR3 reads TGTGCCAGCTCACCCGGGACCGAGTCAAGCGAGCAGTACTTC.